Presented here are 5 T cell receptor beta chains from one specimen sequenced in a study of Graves' ophthalmopathy and Graves' hyperthyroidism. RNA transcripts provided the template for amplifying TCR beta CDR3 regions. Following a first-round RT-PCR that used HTBI primers, a second-round multiplex PCR was carried out. Each CDR3 protein is one row after TCRdb ran MiXCR on the multiplex PCR reads. The sample holds roughly 160,000 distinct CDR3 sequences, roughly two fifths seen once. The sample was peripheral blood. All receptors derive from a young man with Graves' ophthalmopathy.

This sequence joins TRBV6-1 and TRBJ1-1; 7 bases agree with TRBD1. Germline CDR1 MNHNS, CDR2 SASEGT. The J segment lost 5 bases and the V segment lost 6 bases, leaving 9 bases of the junction unmatched. CDR3 length: 14 residues. CDR3 nucleotide sequence: TGTGCCAGCAGCCCCAGACAGGGCCGGACTGAAGCTTTCTTT. Amino acids: CASSPRQGRTEAFF.

This clonotype has at least ten counts. The chain links TRBV20-1 to TRBJ2-5; 13 nucleotides align to TRBD2. CDR1 and CDR2 from the germline V gene are DFQATT and SNEGSKA (reference sequence). The CDR3 is 15 amino acids. J gave up 1 base and V 5 bases, and 4 bases lay outside the gene matches. CDR3 protein: CSAAGTSGTQETQYF. The CDR3 bases are TGCAGTGCTGCCGGGACTAGCGGGACCCAAGAGACCCAGTACTTC.

This clonotype was found a few times. This chain links TRBV6-5 with TRBJ2-7, with D tentatively TRBD2 (6 bases). Trimming removed 0 bases from V and 3 bases from J, with 15 bases in between. There are 16 residues in the CDR3. Germline CDR1 MNHEY, CDR2 SVGAGI. The CDR3 DNA reads TGTGCCAGCAGTTACTCGCGTGCAGCGGGTTTCTACGAGCAGTACTTC. Translating it yields CASSYSRAAGFYEQYF.

The chain combines TRBV25-1 with TRBJ1-5, with no clear D. The ends were cut back, 1 base at V and 7 bases at J, with 11 bases in the middle. The germline V gene has CDR1 MGHDK and CDR2 SYGVNS. The CDR3 length is 14 residues. CDR3 region: CASSEWRVGQPQHF. The CDR3 region has the DNA TGTGCCAGCAGTGAATGGAGGGTGGGGCAGCCCCAGCATTTT.

The CDR3 reads CASSPGPAPPQHF. CDR3 in DNA: TGTGCCAGCAGTCCGGGGCCAGCGCCGCCCCAGCATTTT. This chain uses TRBV6-2 or TRBV6-3 with TRBJ1-5; maybe TRBD1 (5 bases). V dropped 5 bases and J dropped 9 bases, with 14 bases sitting between them. The germline gives CDR1 MNHEY, CDR2 SVGEGT. This CDR3 comprises 13 residues.